This TCR beta chain was sequenced for a study of blood T cell repertoires in COVID-19. Across the whole study: The analysed material was cDNA or gDNA that came from T cells, B-cell-depleted T cells, or PBMCs.

Data came from immunoSEQ multiplex PCR; TCRdb stores just in-frame clones and leaves some out. Among a few hundred thousand clones, around 90% were seen once, and the ten largest hold 1%. Those who participated ranged in age from about 18 to 89 years and resided in 20 to 30 US areas. Germline-derived CDR1 and CDR2 are MGHDK and SYGVNS. Trimming pared 0 bases from V and 6 bases from J, leaving 9 bases between. The CDR3 covers 14 residues. The source is a woman in her twenties or thirties who had recovered from COVID-19. The sample taken for sequencing was PBMCs or T cells enriched from blood (not recorded which). The chain joins TRBV25-1 to TRBJ1-5, with unresolved D. CDR3 sequence (DNA): TGTGCCAGCAGTGAATACGGGGTTTTTCAGCCCCAGCATTTT. It encodes CASSEYGVFQPQHF.